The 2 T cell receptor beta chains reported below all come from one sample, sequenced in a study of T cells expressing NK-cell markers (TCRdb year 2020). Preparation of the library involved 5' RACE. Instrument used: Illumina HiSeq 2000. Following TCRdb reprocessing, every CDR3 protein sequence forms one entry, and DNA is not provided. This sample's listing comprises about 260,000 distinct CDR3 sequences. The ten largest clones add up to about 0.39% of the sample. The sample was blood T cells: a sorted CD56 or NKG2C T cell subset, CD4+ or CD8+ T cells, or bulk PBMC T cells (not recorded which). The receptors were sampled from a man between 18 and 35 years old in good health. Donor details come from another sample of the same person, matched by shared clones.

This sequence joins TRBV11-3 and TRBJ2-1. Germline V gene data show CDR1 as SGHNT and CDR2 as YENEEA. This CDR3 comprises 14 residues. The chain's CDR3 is CASSLGHVVHEQFF.

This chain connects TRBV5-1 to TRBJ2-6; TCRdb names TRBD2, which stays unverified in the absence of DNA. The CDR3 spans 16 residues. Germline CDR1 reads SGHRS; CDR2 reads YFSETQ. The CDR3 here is CASSREGHSGANVLTF.